This T cell receptor beta chain came from a study of CD8 T cells in Susac syndrome. The CDR3 length is 13 residues. V lost 6 bases, J lost 6 bases, and 12 bases lay in between. Germline CDR1 SNHLY, CDR2 FYNNEI. RNA was extracted with the RNeasy kit, and a quantity of roughly 0.45 to 1 ug was reverse transcribed using random hexamers. From the immunoSEQ multiplex PCR reads, TCRdb called clonotypes with MiXCR, one entry per CDR3 protein. The sample holds about 80,000 distinct CDR3 sequences, roughly 94% seen once. The rearrangement joins TRBV2 to TRBJ2-1; D perhaps matches TRBD2 (5 bases). The TCR was taken from a human donor in good health. Input material: CD8+ T cells from PBMCs. The CDR3 region is CASRPGLLNEQFF. The CDR3 DNA reads TGTGCCAGCAGACCCGGACTTCTCAATGAGCAGTTCTTC.